The text below deals with one TCR beta chain. Study processing details: Researchers report that nucleated cell counts were estimated from reference gene primer amplification. Measured with immunoSEQ multiplex PCR; TCRdb has only the in-frame clones, and not every one. Clone size and V and J calls were adopted from that table, with D and trimming inferred from the DNA. The table lists 200,000 to 250,000 clones, around 88% of them singletons. V dropped 4 bases and J dropped 3; count of bases not matched to a gene: 3. The CDR3 spans 16 residues. Looked up from germline, CDR1 is MNHEY and CDR2 is SMNVEV (reference sequence). These data are taken from a study of blood T cell repertoires in COVID-19. Study at large: T cells, B-cell-depleted T cells, or PBMCs provided the cDNA or gDNA that served as material.

Sequenced: peripheral blood. The gene calls are TRBV27 and TRBJ2-2, with 12 nucleotides matching TRBD2. The source is a man at least 80 years old with acute or convalescent COVID-19. CDR3 in DNA: TGTGCCAGCAGTTCCGGACTAGCGGGGTACACCGGGGAGCTGTTTTTT. This encodes CASSSGLAGYTGELFF.